These T cell receptor beta chains were read from a single sample in a study of cytomegalovirus exposure and HLA in healthy donors. Here immunoSEQ multiplex PCR was the method, and the copy in TCRdb shows in-frame clones only, minus some. Altogether approximately 160,000 clones are present, roughly 96% being singletons, with the ten largest covering 0.89%. Specimen: PBMCs. Source of these receptors: a woman aged 18-29 years in good health and CMV-seronegative. The CDR3 runs from the conserved cysteine through the conserved F or W. The order of the fields is clone size, D gene, V gene, J gene, CDR3 DNA, CDR3 protein. The D gene is left open where the match is weak. Some rows have no size entry. The others give once, few or many, or a class for an expanded clone.

>-|TRBD2|TRBV18|TRBJ2-5
TGTGCCAGCTCACCGGGACTAAACCAAGAGACCCAGTACTTC
CASSPGLNQETQYF
>once|-|TRBV7-7|TRBJ2-2
TGTGCTAGCAGGCTTATACAGGGTAGCACCGGGGAGCTGTTTTTT
CASRLIQGSTGELFF
>-|TRBD2|TRBV7-3|TRBJ2-5
TGTGCCAGCAGCTTAGGGGGGGACGGGACCCAGTACTTC
CASSLGGDGTQYF
>-|-|TRBV13|TRBJ2-7
TGTGCCAGCAGCCACTCCGGGACAAATTCCTACGAGCAGTACTTC
CASSHSGTNSYEQYF
>-|TRBD1|TRBV5-4|TRBJ2-2
TGTGCCAGCAGCTTGACTCAGGGGGCTGACACCGGGGAGCTGTTTTTT
CASSLTQGADTGELFF
>-|TRBD1|TRBV7-9|TRBJ2-2
TGTGCCAGCAGACTGGCTGGGACAGGGGGCGTGAACACCGGGGAGCTGTTTTTT
CASRLAGTGGVNTGELFF
>-|-|TRBV21-1|TRBJ2-7
TGTGCCAGCAGCCGACACTTGGGCTACGAGCAGTACTTC
CASSRHLGYEQYF
>-|-|TRBV18|TRBJ2-5
TGTGCCAGCTCCCAACAAGAGACCCAGTACTTC
CASSQQETQYF
>-|-|TRBV19|TRBJ2-6
TGTGCCAGTAGTACAGGGATAAGCTCTGGGGCCAACGTCCTGACTTTC
CASSTGISSGANVLTF
>-|TRBD2|TRBV27|TRBJ2-3
TGTGCCAGCAGTTCCGGACTAGCGGGGGGGCAAGCAGATACGCAGTATTTT
CASSSGLAGGQADTQYF
>-|TRBD1|TRBV27|TRBJ1-5
TGTGCCAGCAACCCGACAGGGTATGGCAATCAGCCCCAGCATTTT
CASNPTGYGNQPQHF
>-|-|TRBV18|TRBJ2-5
TGTGCCAGCTCACCACGACAGGGAGGAGATCGACAAGAGACCCAGTACTTC
CASSPRQGGDRQETQYF
>-|TRBD2|TRBV10-3|TRBJ2-1
TGTGCCATCATGGCCCGCGGCGGGGGGACAAATCGCGGTGAGCAGTTCTTC
CAIMARGGGTNRGEQFF
>-|-|TRBV9|TRBJ1-2
TGTGCCAGCAGCGTAGCAGGGAACTATGGCTACACCTTC
CASSVAGNYGYTF
>once|TRBD1|TRBV5-4|TRBJ1-6
TGTGCCAGCAGCTTGGGGACAGGGGGCAATTCACCCCTCCACTTT
CASSLGTGGNSPLHF
>-|-|TRBV4-3|TRBJ2-3
TGCGCCAGCAGCCAAGATTTCCCAAGCTCGGGAGATACGCAGTATTTT
CASSQDFPSSGDTQYF
>-|-|TRBV12-5|TRBJ1-4
TGTGCTAGTGGTTACGGAGGGGCTAATGAAAAACTGTTTTTT
CASGYGGANEKLFF
>-|TRBD1|TRBV4-1|TRBJ2-5
TGCGCCAGCAGCCAAGGTGAGGGGGCCGGAGAGACCCAGTACTTC
CASSQGEGAGETQYF
>-|-|TRBV4-2|TRBJ2-5
TGTGCCAGCAGCCAAGATTCCGGGGATGAGACCCAGTACTTC
CASSQDSGDETQYF
>-|-|TRBV7-6|TRBJ2-7
TGTGCCAGCAGCTTAGCGGCGGGCTTCTACGAGCAGTACTTC
CASSLAAGFYEQYF
>-|-|TRBV19|TRBJ1-2
TGTGCCAGTAGTATATCCCGGGGGAACTATGGCTACACCTTC
CASSISRGNYGYTF
>-|-|TRBV5-1|TRBJ1-1
TGCGCCAGCAGCTTGGGGGGGGTCAACACTGAAGCTTTCTTT
CASSLGGVNTEAFF
>-|TRBD1|TRBV19|TRBJ2-7
TGTGCCAGTAGTATCCCCAACAGGGGAACCTACGAGCAGTACTTC
CASSIPNRGTYEQYF
>-|TRBD1|TRBV6-6|TRBJ1-4
TGTGCCAGCAGTTACGGGACAGGGGGCGCGGGTGAAAAACTGTTTTTT
CASSYGTGGAGEKLFF
>-|-|TRBV4-1|TRBJ1-1
TGCGCCAGCAGCCTACCCGGTCGTCCCGTTCCTGAAGCTTTCTTT
CASSLPGRPVPEAFF
>-|TRBD2|TRBV7-8|TRBJ2-3
TGTGCCAGCAGCGCCCGAAGCGGGGGTGGGACAGATACGCAGTATTTT
CASSARSGGGTDTQYF
>-|TRBD1|TRBV2|TRBJ2-2
TGTGCCAGCAGGAAGGACAGGGGCGGGGAGCTGTTTTTT
CASRKDRGGELFF
>-|TRBD1|TRBV7-6|TRBJ1-6
TGTGCCAGCAGCCGAACAGGGGATTCACCCCTCCACTTT
CASSRTGDSPLHF
>-|TRBD2|TRBV7-3|TRBJ2-1
TGTGCCAGCAGCGTTAGCACGGGATTCGGGGGGGCCGCCAATGAGCAGTTCTTC
CASSVSTGFGGAANEQFF
>-|-|TRBV7-2|TRBJ2-2
TGTGCCAGCAGCTTCCAGACAAGTAACACCGGGGAGCTGTTTTTT
CASSFQTSNTGELFF
>-|-|TRBV6-1|TRBJ1-5
TGTGCCAGCAGTGAAGCTAGCGGAAATCAGCCCCAGCATTTT
CASSEASGNQPQHF
>-|TRBD1|TRBV5-1|TRBJ1-2
TGCGCCACCAAAGAAACAGGGGGCAGGGGTGGCTACACCTTC
CATKETGGRGGYTF
>-|-|TRBV7-2|TRBJ2-5
TGTGCCAGCAGCTTCCGCGCCAAAGAGACCCAGTACTTC
CASSFRAKETQYF
>-|TRBD2|TRBV4-2|TRBJ2-2
TGTGCCAGCAGCCAGTTTAATCGGCGGGGGGGGAACACCGGGGAGCTGTTTTTT
CASSQFNRRGGNTGELFF
>-|TRBD2|TRBV7-9|TRBJ2-1
TGTGCCAGCAGCTTTGGACTAGTTCATGAGCAGTTCTTC
CASSFGLVHEQFF
>-|-|TRBV25-1|TRBJ2-7
TGTGCCAGCGGACTAAGTGGGCTCCTTACCTCCTACGAGCAGTACTTC
CASGLSGLLTSYEQYF
>-|-|TRBV5-1|TRBJ1-1
TGCGCCAGCAGACCCACAACCACTACCACTGAGGCTTTCTTT
CASRPTTTTTEAFF
>-|-|TRBV2|TRBJ2-7
TGTGCCAGCAGTCCCCCCTCCCCTAGGGGCCACGAGCAGTACTTC
CASSPPSPRGHEQYF
>-|-|TRBV10-3|TRBJ1-1
TGTGCCATGGCCCCCGACGGGAGGGGCACTGAAGCTTTCTTT
CAMAPDGRGTEAFF
>-|-|TRBV12-2|TRBJ1-5
TGTGCAAGTCGCTCCACCGGGATTTTGAATCAGCCCCAGCATTTT
CASRSTGILNQPQHF
>-|-|TRBV2|TRBJ2-5
TGTGCCAGCACGGCCCTGGGACTCATCCCAGAGACCCAGTACTTC
CASTALGLIPETQYF
>-|-|TRBV4-3|TRBJ2-3
TGCGCCAGCAGCCAAGATGGTCGGGGGGCTAGCACAGATACGCAGTATTTT
CASSQDGRGASTDTQYF
>-|-|TRBV5-1|TRBJ1-1
TGCGCCAGCAGCCTAGCCGACAGGAGGTATGATGAAGCTTTCTTT
CASSLADRRYDEAFF
>once|TRBD2|TRBV9|TRBJ2-1
TGTGCCAGCAGCAGCGGGGTTAGGGGCTCCTACAATGAGCAGTTCTTC
CASSSGVRGSYNEQFF
>-|TRBD2|TRBV30|TRBJ2-5
TGTGCCTGGACCTCCGAGCGACTAGCGGGGACGTTTCACTTC
CAWTSERLAGTFHF